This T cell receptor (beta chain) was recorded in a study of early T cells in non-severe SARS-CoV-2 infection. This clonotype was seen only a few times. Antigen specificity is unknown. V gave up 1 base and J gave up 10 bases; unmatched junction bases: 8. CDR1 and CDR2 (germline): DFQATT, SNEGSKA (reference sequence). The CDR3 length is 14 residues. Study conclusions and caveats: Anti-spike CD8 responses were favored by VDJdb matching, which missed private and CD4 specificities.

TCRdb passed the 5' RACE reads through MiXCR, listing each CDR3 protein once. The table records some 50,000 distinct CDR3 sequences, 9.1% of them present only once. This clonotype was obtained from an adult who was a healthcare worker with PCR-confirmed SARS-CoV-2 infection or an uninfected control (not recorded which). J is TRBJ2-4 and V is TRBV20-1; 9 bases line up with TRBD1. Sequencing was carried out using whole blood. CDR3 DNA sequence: TGCAGTGCTAGAGGGACAGGGGCTGTGGTTATTCAGTACTTC. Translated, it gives CSARGTGAVVIQYF.